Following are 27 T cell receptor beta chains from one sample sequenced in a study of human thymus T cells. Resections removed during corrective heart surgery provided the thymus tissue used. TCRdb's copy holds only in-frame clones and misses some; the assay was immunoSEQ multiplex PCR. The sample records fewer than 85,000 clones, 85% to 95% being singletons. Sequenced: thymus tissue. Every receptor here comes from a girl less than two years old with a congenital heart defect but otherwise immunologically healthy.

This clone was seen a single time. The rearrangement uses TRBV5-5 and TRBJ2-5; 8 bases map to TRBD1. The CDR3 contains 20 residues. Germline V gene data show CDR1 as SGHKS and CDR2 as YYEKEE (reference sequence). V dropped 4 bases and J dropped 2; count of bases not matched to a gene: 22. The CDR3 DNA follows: TGTGCCAGCAGCACTGGACAGGGCCCCCTAGCCTGGGTAAGACAAGAGACCCAGTACTTC. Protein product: CASSTGQGPLAWVRQETQYF.

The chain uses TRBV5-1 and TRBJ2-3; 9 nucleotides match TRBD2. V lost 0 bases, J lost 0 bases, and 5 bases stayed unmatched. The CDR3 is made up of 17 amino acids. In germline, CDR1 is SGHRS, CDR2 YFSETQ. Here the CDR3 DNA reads TGCGCCAGCAGCTTGGGGGGGCTAGCGGGAAGCACAGATACGCAGTATTTT. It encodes CASSLGGLAGSTDTQYF.

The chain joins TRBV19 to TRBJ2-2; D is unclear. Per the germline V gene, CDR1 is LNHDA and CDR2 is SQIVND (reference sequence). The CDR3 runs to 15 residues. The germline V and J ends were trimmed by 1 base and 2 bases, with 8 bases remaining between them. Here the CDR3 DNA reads TGTGCCAGTAGTATAGGACTCCTCAACACCGGGGAGCTGTTTTTT. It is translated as CASSIGLLNTGELFF.

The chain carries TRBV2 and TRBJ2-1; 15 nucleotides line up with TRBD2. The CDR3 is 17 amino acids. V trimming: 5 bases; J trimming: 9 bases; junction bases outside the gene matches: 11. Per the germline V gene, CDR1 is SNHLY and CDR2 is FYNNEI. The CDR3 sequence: CASSRGLAGGPGIEQFF. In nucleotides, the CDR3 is TGTGCCAGCAGTCGAGGACTAGCGGGAGGGCCGGGGATTGAGCAGTTCTTC.

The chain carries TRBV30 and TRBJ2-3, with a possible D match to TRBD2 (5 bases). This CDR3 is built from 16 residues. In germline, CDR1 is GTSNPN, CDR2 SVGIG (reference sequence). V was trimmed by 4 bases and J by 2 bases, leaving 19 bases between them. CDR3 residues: CAWMAPLTGFTDTQYF. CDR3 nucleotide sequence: TGTGCCTGGATGGCCCCCTTGACGGGGTTCACAGATACGCAGTATTTT.

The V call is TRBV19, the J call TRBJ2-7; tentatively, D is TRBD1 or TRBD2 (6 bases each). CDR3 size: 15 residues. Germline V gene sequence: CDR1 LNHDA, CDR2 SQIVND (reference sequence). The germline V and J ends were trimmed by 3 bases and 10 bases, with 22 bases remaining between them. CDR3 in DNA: TGTGCCAGTAGTATCGGGAGAGGGGGGCAGGGGATACAGTACTTC. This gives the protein CASSIGRGGQGIQYF.

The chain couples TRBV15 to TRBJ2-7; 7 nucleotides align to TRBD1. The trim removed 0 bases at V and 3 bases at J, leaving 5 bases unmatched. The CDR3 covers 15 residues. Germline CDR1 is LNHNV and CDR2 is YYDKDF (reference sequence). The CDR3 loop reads CATSRDDRDSYEQYF. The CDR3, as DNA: TGTGCCACCAGCAGAGATGACCGGGACAGCTACGAGCAGTACTTC.

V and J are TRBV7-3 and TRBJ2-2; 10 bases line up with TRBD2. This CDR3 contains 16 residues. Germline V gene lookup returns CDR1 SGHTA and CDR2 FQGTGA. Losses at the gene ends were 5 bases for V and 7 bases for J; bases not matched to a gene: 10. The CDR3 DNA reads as TGTGCCAGCAGCCCTGGGAGGCCTAGCGGGAGCGGGGAGCTGTTTTTT. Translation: CASSPGRPSGSGELFF. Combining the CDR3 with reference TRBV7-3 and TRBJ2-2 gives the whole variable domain GAGVSQTPSNKVTEKGKYVELRCDPISGHTALYWYRQSLGQGPEFLIYFQGTGAADDSGLPNDRFFAVRPEGSVSTLKIQRTERGDSAVYLCASSPGRPSGSGELFFGEGSRLTVL.

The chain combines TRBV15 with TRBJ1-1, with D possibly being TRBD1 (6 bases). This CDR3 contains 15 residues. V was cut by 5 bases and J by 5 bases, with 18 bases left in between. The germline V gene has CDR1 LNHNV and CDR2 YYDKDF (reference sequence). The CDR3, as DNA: TGTGCCACCAGCCCTACGTGGGGGGCAGGGACTGAAGCTTTCTTT. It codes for CATSPTWGAGTEAFF. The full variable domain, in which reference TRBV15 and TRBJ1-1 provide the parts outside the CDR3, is DAMVIQNPRYQVTQFGKPVTLSCSQTLNHNVMYWYQQKSSQAPKLLFHYYDKDFNNEADTPDNFQSRRPNTSFCFLDIRSPGLGDTAMYLCATSPTWGAGTEAFFGQGTRLTVV.

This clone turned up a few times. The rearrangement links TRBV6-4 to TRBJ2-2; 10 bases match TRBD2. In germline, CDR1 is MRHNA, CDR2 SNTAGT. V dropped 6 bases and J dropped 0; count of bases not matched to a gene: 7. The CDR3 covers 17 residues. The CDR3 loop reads CASSQNGLAANTGELFF. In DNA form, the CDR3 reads TGTGCCAGCAGCCAGAACGGACTAGCGGCGAACACCGGGGAGCTGTTTTTT.

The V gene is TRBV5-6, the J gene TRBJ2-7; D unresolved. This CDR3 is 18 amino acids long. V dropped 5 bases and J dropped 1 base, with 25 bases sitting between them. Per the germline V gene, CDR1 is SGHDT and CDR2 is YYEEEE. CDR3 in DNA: TGTGCCAGCAGTCGAGCTTTATTGCCCCGGGCAGGTTCCTACGAGCAGTACTTC. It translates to CASSRALLPRAGSYEQYF.

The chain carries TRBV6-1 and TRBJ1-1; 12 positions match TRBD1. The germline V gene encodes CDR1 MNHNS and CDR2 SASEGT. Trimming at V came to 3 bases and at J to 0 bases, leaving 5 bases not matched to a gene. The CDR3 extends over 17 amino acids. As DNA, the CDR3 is TGTGCCAGCAGTGAGGGGACAGGGGGCCTCTTGAACACTGAAGCTTTCTTT. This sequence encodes CASSEGTGGLLNTEAFF.

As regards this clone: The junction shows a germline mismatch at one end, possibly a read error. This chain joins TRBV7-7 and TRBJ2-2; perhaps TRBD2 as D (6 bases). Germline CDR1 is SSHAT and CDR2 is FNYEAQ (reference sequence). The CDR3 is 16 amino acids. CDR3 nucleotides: TGTGCTAGCAGCCCCACCGAATCCCCGGGAGTTGGGGAGCTGTTTTTT. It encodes CASSPTESPGVGELFF.

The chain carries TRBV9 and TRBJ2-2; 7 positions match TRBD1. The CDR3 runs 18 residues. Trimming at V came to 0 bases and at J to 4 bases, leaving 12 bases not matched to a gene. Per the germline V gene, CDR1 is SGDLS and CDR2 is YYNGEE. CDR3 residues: CASSVEELEGAFTGELFF. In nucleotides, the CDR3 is TGTGCCAGCAGCGTAGAAGAGCTTGAGGGGGCTTTCACCGGGGAGCTGTTTTTT.

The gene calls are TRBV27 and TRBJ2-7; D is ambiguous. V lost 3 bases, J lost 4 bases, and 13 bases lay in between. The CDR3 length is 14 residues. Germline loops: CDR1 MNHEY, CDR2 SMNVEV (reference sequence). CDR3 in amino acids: CASSLKPSRYEQYF. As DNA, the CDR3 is TGTGCCAGCAGTTTGAAGCCCAGCAGGTACGAGCAGTACTTC.

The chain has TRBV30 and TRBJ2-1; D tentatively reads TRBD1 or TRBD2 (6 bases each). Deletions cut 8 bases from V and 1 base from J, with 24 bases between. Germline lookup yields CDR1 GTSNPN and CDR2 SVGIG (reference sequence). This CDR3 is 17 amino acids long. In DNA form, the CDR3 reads TGTGCCGTCAGATACGATTGGGGGGCCTTTTCCTACAATGAGCAGTTCTTC. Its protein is CAVRYDWGAFSYNEQFF.

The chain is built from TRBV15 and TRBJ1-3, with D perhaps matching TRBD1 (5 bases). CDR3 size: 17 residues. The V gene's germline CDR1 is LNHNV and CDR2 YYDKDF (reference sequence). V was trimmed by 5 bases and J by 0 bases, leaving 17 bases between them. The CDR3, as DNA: TGTGCCACCAGCTACCATAGACGTGGGGCCTCTGGAAACACCATATATTTT. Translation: CATSYHRRGASGNTIYF. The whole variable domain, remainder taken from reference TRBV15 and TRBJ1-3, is DAMVIQNPRYQVTQFGKPVTLSCSQTLNHNVMYWYQQKSSQAPKLLFHYYDKDFNNEADTPDNFQSRRPNTSFCFLDIRSPGLGDTAMYLCATSYHRRGASGNTIYFGEGSWLTVV.

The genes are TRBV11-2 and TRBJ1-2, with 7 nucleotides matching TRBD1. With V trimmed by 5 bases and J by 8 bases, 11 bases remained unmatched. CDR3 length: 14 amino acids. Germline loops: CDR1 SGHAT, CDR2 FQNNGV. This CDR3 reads CASSRNRGLVGYTF. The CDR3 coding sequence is TGTGCCAGCAGCCGTAACAGGGGACTGGTGGGCTACACCTTC.

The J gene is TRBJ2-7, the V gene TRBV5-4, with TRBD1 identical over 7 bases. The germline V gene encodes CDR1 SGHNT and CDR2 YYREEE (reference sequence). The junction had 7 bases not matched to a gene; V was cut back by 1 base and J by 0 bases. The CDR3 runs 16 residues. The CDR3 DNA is TGTGCCAGCAGCTTGAATAGGCCAGGGGGCTCCTACGAGCAGTACTTC. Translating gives CASSLNRPGGSYEQYF.

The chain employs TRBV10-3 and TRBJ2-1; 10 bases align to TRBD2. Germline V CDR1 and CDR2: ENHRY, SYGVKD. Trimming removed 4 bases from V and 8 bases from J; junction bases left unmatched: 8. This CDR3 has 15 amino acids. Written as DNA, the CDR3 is TGTGCCATCAGTGCCGAGCTAGCGGGAGTAGATGAGCAGTTCTTC. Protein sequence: CAISAELAGVDEQFF.

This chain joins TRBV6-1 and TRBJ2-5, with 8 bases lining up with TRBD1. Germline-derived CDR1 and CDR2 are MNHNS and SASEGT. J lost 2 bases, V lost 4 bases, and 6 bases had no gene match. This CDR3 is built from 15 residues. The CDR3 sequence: CASSGTGSGQETQYF. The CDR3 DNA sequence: TGTGCCAGCAGTGGGACAGGGTCGGGTCAAGAGACCCAGTACTTC.

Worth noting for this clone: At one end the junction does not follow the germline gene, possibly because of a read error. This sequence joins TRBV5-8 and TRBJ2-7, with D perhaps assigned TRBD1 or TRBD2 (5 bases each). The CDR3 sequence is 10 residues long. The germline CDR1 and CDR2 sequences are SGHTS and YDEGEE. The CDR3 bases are TGTGCCAGCAGGTACCGGGACCGTGACTTC. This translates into CASRYRDRDF.

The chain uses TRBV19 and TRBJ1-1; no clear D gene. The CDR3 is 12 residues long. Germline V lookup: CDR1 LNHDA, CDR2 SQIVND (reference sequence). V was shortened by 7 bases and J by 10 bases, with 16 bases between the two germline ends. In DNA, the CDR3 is TGTGCCAGTAAGAGCTCTCCTAGGAGAGCTTTCTTT. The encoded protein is CASKSSPRRAFF. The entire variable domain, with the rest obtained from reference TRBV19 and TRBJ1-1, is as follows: DGGITQSPKYLFRKEGQNVTLSCEQNLNHDAMYWYRQDPGQGLRLIYYSQIVNDFQKGDIAEGYSVSREKKESFPLTVTSAQKNPTAFYLCASKSSPRRAFFGQGTRLTVV.

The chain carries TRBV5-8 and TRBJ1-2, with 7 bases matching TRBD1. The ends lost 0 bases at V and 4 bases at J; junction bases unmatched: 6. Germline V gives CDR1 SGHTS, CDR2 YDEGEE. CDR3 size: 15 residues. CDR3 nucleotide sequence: TGTGCCAGCAGCTTGGAATACAGGGGCGTCTATGGCTACACCTTC. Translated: CASSLEYRGVYGYTF.

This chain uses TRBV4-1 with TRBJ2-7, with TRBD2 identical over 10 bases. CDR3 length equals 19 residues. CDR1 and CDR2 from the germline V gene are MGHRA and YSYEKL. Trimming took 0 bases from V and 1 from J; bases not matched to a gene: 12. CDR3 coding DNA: TGCGCCAGCAGCCAAGAAGTGGGTAGCGGGAGGCCCCGGTCCTACGAGCAGTACTTC. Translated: CASSQEVGSGRPRSYEQYF.

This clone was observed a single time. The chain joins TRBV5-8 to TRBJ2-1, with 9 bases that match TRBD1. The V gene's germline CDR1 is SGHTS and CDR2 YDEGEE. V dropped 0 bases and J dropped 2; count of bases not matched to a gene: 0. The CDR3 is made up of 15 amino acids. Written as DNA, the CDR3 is TGTGCCAGCAGCTTGGGGGACAGGGCCTACAATGAGCAGTTCTTC. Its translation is CASSLGDRAYNEQFF. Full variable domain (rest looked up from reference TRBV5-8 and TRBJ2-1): EAGVTQSPTHLIKTRGQQATLRCSPISGHTSVYWYQQALGLGLQFLLWYDEGEERNRGNFPPRFSGRQFPNYSSELNVNALELEDSALYLCASSLGDRAYNEQFFGPGTRLTVL.

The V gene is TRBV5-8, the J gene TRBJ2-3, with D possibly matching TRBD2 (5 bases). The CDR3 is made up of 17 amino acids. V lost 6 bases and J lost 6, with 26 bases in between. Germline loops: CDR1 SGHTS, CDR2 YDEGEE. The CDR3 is CASMASVGADEADTQYF. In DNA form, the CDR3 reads TGTGCCAGCATGGCCTCGGTGGGAGCGGACGAGGCGGATACGCAGTATTTT.